This TCR beta chain stems from a study of Ad26.COV2.S vaccination and SARS-CoV-2 variants. Treatment here: roughly 20 received Ad26.COV2.S at low or high dose, single or two shots; about 5 received placebo; per-sample allocation not given. Sampling took place 63 days after the first vaccine or placebo injection. Assay: immunoSEQ multiplex PCR; the TCRdb copy retains only in-frame clones and omits some. The data contain 300,000 to 350,000 clones, roughly nine tenths of them singletons. The CDR3 consists of 12 residues. From germline, CDR1 is LGHNT and CDR2 FRNRAP. Trimming took 7 bases from V and 5 from J, leaving 11 bases between them.

The chain couples TRBV12-5 to TRBJ1-1; D unresolved. This clonotype was obtained from a person aged 18-60 years who received the Ad26.COV2.S COVID-19 vaccine or a placebo. The specimen comprised peripheral blood, sampled in a trial of Ad26.COV2.S vaccine versus placebo. This chain's CDR3 is CASALGWTEAFF. Written as DNA, the CDR3 is TGTGCTAGTGCCCTCGGGTGGACTGAAGCTTTCTTT.